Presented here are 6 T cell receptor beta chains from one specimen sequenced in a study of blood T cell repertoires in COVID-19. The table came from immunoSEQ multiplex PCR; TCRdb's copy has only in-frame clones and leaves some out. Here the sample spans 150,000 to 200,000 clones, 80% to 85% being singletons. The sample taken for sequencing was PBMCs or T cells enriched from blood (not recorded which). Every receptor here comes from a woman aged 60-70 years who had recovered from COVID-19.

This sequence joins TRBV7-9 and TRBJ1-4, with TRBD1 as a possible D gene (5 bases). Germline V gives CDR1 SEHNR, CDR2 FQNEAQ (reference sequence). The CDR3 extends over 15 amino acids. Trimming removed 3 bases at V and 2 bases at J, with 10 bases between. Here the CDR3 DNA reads TGTGCCAGCAGCTTGAAGGACACCACTAATGAAAAACTGTTTTTT. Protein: CASSLKDTTNEKLFF.

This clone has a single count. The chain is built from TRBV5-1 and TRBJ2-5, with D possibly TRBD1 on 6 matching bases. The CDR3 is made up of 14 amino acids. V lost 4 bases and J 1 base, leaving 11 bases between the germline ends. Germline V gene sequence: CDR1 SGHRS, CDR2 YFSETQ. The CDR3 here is CASSALDSQETQYF. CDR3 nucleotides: TGCGCCAGCAGCGCCTTGGACAGCCAAGAGACCCAGTACTTC.

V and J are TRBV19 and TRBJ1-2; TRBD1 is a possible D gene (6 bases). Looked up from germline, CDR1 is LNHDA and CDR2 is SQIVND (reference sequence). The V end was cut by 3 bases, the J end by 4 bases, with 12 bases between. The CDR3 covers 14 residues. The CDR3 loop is CASSILAQGYGYTF. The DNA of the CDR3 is TGTGCCAGTAGTATTCTCGCACAGGGCTATGGCTACACCTTC.

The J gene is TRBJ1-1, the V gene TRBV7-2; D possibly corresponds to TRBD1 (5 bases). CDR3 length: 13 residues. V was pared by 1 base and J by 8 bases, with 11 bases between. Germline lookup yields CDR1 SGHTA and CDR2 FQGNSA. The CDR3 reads CASSLERGGEAFF. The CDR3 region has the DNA TGTGCCAGCAGCTTAGAAAGGGGTGGCGAAGCTTTCTTT.

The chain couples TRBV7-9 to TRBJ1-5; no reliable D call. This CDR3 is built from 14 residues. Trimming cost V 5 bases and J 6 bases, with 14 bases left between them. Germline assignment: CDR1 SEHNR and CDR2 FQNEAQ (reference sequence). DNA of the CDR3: TGTGCCAGCAGCGGTCTGAGGGCCGGTCAGCCCCAGCATTTT. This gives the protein CASSGLRAGQPQHF.

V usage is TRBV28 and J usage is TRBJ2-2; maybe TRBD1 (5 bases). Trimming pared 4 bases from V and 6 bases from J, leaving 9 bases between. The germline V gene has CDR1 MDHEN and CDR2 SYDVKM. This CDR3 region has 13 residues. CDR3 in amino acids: CASSSQGSGELFF. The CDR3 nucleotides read TGTGCCAGCAGTTCGCAGGGATCCGGGGAGCTGTTTTTT.